These T cell receptor beta chains were read from a single sample in a study of Graves' ophthalmopathy and Graves' hyperthyroidism. TCRdb passed the multiplex PCR reads through MiXCR, listing each CDR3 protein once. The table has almost 400,000 distinct CDR3 sequences, 15% to 20% seen once. The sample consisted of peripheral blood. These receptors came from a woman aged 18 to 35 with Graves' ophthalmopathy. Each CDR3 is given with its conserved first and last residue. Each record gives: CDR3 protein, CDR3 DNA, clone size, V gene, CDR3 length, D gene, J gene. The D gene is left open where the match is weak. Expanded clones get a size class; other rows say once, few or many, or leave the size out.

CASSIGVMNTEAFF | TGTGCCAGTAGTATCGGGGTTATGAACACTGAAGCTTTCTTT | many | TRBV19 | 14 | - | TRBJ1-1
CASSQSEGWQPQHF | TGTGCCAGTAGTCAGTCAGAAGGTTGGCAGCCCCAGCATTTT | many | TRBV19 | 14 | - | TRBJ1-5
CASSSRTSVVSYEQYF | TGTGCCAGCAGTTCGAGGACTAGCGTGGTTTCCTACGAGCAGTACTTC | many | TRBV28 | 16 | TRBD2 | TRBJ2-7
CASRLTGAEHEQYF | TGTGCCAGCAGGTTGACAGGGGCCGAGCACGAGCAGTACTTC | many | TRBV12-3/TRBV12-4 | 14 | TRBD1 | TRBJ2-7
CASSPRDRGSGTEAFF | TGTGCCAGCAGCCCCCGGGACAGGGGATCGGGCACTGAAGCTTTCTTT | many | TRBV11-1 | 16 | TRBD1 | TRBJ1-1
CASGNTEAFF | TGTGCCAGCGGGAACACTGAAGCTTTCTTT | many | TRBV28 | 10 | - | TRBJ1-1
CASSGSRGSQPQHF | TGTGCCAGCAGCGGATCGAGGGGCAGTCAGCCCCAGCATTTT | many | TRBV7-8 | 14 | - | TRBJ1-5
CASSPGGSSYNSPLHF | TGTGCCAGCAGTCCAGGGGGATCCTCCTATAATTCACCCCTCCACTTT | - | TRBV12-3/TRBV12-4 | 16 | TRBD1 | TRBJ1-6
CASSFGAGRGETQYF | TGTGCCAGCAGTTTTGGTGCAGGTCGCGGAGAGACCCAGTACTTC | - | TRBV28 | 15 | - | TRBJ2-5
CASSYGQGNQPQHF | TGTGCCAGCAGTTACGGACAGGGTAATCAGCCCCAGCATTTT | many | TRBV7-2 | 14 | TRBD1 | TRBJ1-5
CASSLAPQGTQYF | TGTGCCAGCAGCTTAGCCCCCCAGGGGACCCAGTACTTC | many | TRBV7-2 | 13 | - | TRBJ2-5
CASSPDRIQETQYF | TGCGCCAGCAGCCCGGACAGGATCCAAGAGACCCAGTACTTC | - | TRBV5-1 | 14 | TRBD1 | TRBJ2-5
CASSSPSGTSRNTIYF | TGTGCCAGTAGTTCCCCGTCCGGGACCTCTAGAAACACCATATATTTT | - | TRBV19 | 16 | - | TRBJ1-3
CASSTRPDVFDTKQYF | TGTGCCAGCAGTACCCGTCCTGACGTATTTGACACGAAGCAGTACTTC | many | TRBV6-5 | 16 | - | TRBJ2-7
CSAQTGGDSQPQHF | TGCAGTGCCCAGACAGGGGGCGATAGTCAGCCCCAGCATTTT | many | TRBV20-1 | 14 | TRBD1 | TRBJ1-5
CASSLEGTGAFF | TGTGCCAGCAGCTTAGAGGGGACAGGCGCTTTCTTT | many | TRBV7-9 | 12 | TRBD1 | TRBJ1-1
CTTAGGEVKTQYF | TGCACCACAGCGGGGGGCGAGGTGAAGACCCAGTACTTC | once | TRBV6-1 | 13 | TRBD2 | TRBJ2-5
CASSTTGYEQYF | TGCGCCAGCAGCACGACAGGGTACGAGCAGTACTTC | many | TRBV5-1 | 12 | TRBD1 | TRBJ2-7
CASGTGRIYEQYF | TGTGCCAGCGGGACAGGGAGGATCTACGAGCAGTACTTC | many | TRBV6-1 | 13 | TRBD1 | TRBJ2-7
CASSRAYSYGYTF | TGTGCCAGTAGTCGCGCGTACAGCTATGGCTACACCTTC | many | TRBV19 | 13 | - | TRBJ1-2
CASSLDKWGVHTGELFF | TGTGCCAGCAGCTTAGATAAGTGGGGGGTCCACACCGGGGAGCTGTTTTTT | many | TRBV11-2 | 17 | - | TRBJ2-2
CASSRTGEAYEQYF | TGTGCCAGCTCCCGGACAGGGGAAGCCTACGAGCAGTACTTC | few | TRBV18 | 14 | TRBD1 | TRBJ2-7
CASGPPADEQYF | TGTGCTAGTGGTCCTCCTGCGGACGAGCAGTACTTC | - | TRBV12-5 | 12 | - | TRBJ2-7
CAIPSGPNTGELFF | TGTGCCATCCCTTCGGGGCCGAACACCGGGGAGCTGTTTTTT | many | TRBV10-3 | 14 | - | TRBJ2-2
CASSLDYPPGELFF | TGTGCCAGTAGTCTGGACTATCCTCCCGGGGAGCTGTTTTTT | few | TRBV19 | 14 | - | TRBJ2-2
CVSRPPNAEGETQYF | TGTGTCAGCAGGCCCCCCAATGCGGAGGGCGAGACCCAGTACTTC | - | TRBV2 | 15 | - | TRBJ2-5
CASSVTSGQGETQYF | TGTGCCAGCAGCGTTACTAGCGGCCAAGGCGAGACCCAGTACTTC | many | TRBV9 | 15 | TRBD2 | TRBJ2-5
CASSSTGANTGELFF | TGTGCCAGCAGTTCTACAGGAGCTAACACCGGGGAGCTGTTTTTT | - | TRBV6-5 | 15 | - | TRBJ2-2
CSALRGGTGLVIRGETQYF | TGCAGTGCTCTACGGGGCGGCACGGGACTAGTCATAAGAGGAGAGACCCAGTACTTC | many | TRBV20-1 | 19 | TRBD2 | TRBJ2-5
CASSSPLAGTYEQYF | TGTGCCAGCAGTTCTCCCTTAGCGGGGACCTACGAGCAGTACTTC | many | TRBV28 | 15 | TRBD2 | TRBJ2-7
CASSFTSYSNQPQHF | TGTGCCAGCAGCTTCACCAGCTATAGCAATCAGCCCCAGCATTTT | - | TRBV7-2 | 15 | - | TRBJ1-5
CASGLLTGELFF | TGTGCCAGCGGACTCCTCACCGGGGAGCTGTTTTTT | - | TRBV6-2/TRBV6-3 | 12 | - | TRBJ2-2
CASSPEPSGSRELFF | TGTGCCAGCAGCCCAGAGCCTAGCGGGAGTCGGGAGCTGTTTTTT | many | TRBV4-2 | 15 | TRBD2 | TRBJ2-2
CATSDPDRETQYF | TGTGCCACCAGTGATCCAGACAGGGAGACCCAGTACTTC | many | TRBV24-1 | 13 | - | TRBJ2-5
CASSLSAGKVANTGELFF | TGTGCCAGCAGTTTATCTGCGGGGAAAGTAGCGAACACCGGGGAGCTGTTTTTT | many | TRBV27 | 18 | - | TRBJ2-2
CASSLYGQGPLTEAFF | TGTGCCAGCAGTTTATACGGACAAGGCCCCCTCACTGAAGCTTTCTTT | many | TRBV28 | 16 | - | TRBJ1-1
CASSLSVRTEAFF | TGCGCCAGCAGCTTGTCAGTACGGACTGAAGCTTTCTTT | - | TRBV5-1 | 13 | - | TRBJ1-1
CASSSKLAVAYEQYF | TGTGCCAGCAGCTCCAAACTAGCGGTGGCCTACGAGCAGTACTTC | many | TRBV7-9 | 15 | TRBD2 | TRBJ2-7
CATSDETYEQYF | TGTGCCACCAGTGATGAAACCTACGAGCAGTACTTC | - | TRBV24-1 | 12 | - | TRBJ2-7
CASSLMESGGGELFF | TGTGCCAGCAGCCTCATGGAGAGTGGAGGCGGGGAGCTGTTTTTT | many | TRBV9 | 15 | - | TRBJ2-2
CASSSLEAFF | TGTGCCAGCAGTTCACTTGAAGCTTTCTTT | many | TRBV28 | 10 | - | TRBJ1-1
CASSLFLLGVFGNTIYF | TGTGCCAGCAGTTTATTCCTCTTGGGCGTTTTCGGAAACACCATATATTTT | - | TRBV28 | 17 | - | TRBJ1-3
CASSESLAKNIQYF | TGTGCCAGCAGTGAATCTCTAGCCAAAAACATTCAGTACTTC | many | TRBV2 | 14 | - | TRBJ2-4
CASSSPTGVRTEAFF | TGTGCCAGCAGTTCTCCGACAGGGGTGCGCACTGAAGCTTTCTTT | - | TRBV6-5 | 15 | TRBD1 | TRBJ1-1
CSVEVLARTPTGTEAFF | TGCAGCGTTGAAGTTTTGGCCCGGACCCCCACGGGGACTGAAGCTTTCTTT | - | TRBV29-1 | 17 | - | TRBJ1-1
CATGLASSKGYEQYF | TGCGCCACCGGTCTTGCGTCTAGCAAAGGCTACGAGCAGTACTTC | many | TRBV10-2 | 15 | - | TRBJ2-7
CASRVGTTYEQYF | TGCGCCAGCAGGGTGGGCACCACCTACGAACAGTACTTC | many | TRBV10-2 | 13 | - | TRBJ2-7
CASSLGTQGNTIYF | TGTGCCAGCAGTTTAGGAACGCAAGGAAACACCATATATTTT | many | TRBV12-3/TRBV12-4 | 14 | - | TRBJ1-3
CASRMRYLQGQNEAFF | TGTGCCAGTAGGATGCGATACCTCCAGGGCCAAAATGAAGCTTTCTTT | many | TRBV19 | 16 | - | TRBJ1-1
CASSRTTDYEQYF | TGTGCCAGCAGTAGGACAACGGACTACGAGCAGTACTTC | many | TRBV7-2 | 13 | - | TRBJ2-7